This note documents a single T cell receptor (beta chain) sequence. What it binds is unknown. The data stem from a study of graft-versus-host responses after intestinal transplantation. Background on the study: As for transplant type, recipients had multivisceral, liver-intestinal, or isolated intestinal grafts. Recipients uniformly received anti-thymocyte globulin induction, followed by tacrolimus and steroids for three to four years.

Method: immunoSEQ multiplex PCR; TCRdb's copy keeps in-frame clones and lacks some. The data contain 80,000 to 85,000 clones, roughly 91% of them singletons. Germline V gene data show CDR1 as SGHRS and CDR2 as YFSETQ. The CDR3 consists of 16 residues. With V trimmed by 3 bases and J by 3 bases, 8 bases remained unmatched. The study, taken as a whole, reports: Some patients had graft-donor T cell macrochimerism, and their allografts showed high graft-versus-host to host-versus-graft clonal ratios. In recipient marrow, GvH clones were found, and some appeared first in ileum or blood.

The origin of this receptor is a human donor who received an intestinal transplant. The material sequenced was unstimulated CD4+ T cells sorted from spleen or lymph node cells, taken before intestinal transplant. This chain connects TRBV5-1 to TRBJ2-5, with 10 bases identical to TRBD1. The CDR3 reads CASSSRGQGYEETQYF. The CDR3 nucleotides read TGCGCCAGCAGCTCGAGGGGACAGGGGTACGAAGAGACCCAGTACTTC.